These 28 T cell receptor beta chains originate from one sample sequenced in a study of T-cell reconstitution after alpha-beta-depleted transplantation in children. Unique molecular identifiers were incorporated into the prepared TCRbeta library. TCRdb independently ran MiXCR on the PCR reads; one entry per CDR3 protein. The sample holds 440,000 or so distinct CDR3 sequences; roughly two fifths are singletons and the top ten take 27%. The material was PBMCs, obtained before TCRalphabeta/CD19-depleted stem cell transplant. The source of these receptors is a girl aged 2 to 9 with aplastic anemia, due to receive a stem cell transplant.

Here the CDR3 reads CASSVARAGENNEQFF. The CDR3 DNA reads as TGTGCCAGCAGCGTAGCCCGGGCGGGAGAGAACAATGAGCAGTTCTTC. The rearrangement joins TRBV9 to TRBJ2-1, with TRBD2 matching 7 bases. Germline CDR1 reads SGDLS; CDR2 reads YYNGEE. J gave up 5 bases and V 0 bases, and 8 bases lay outside the gene matches. This CDR3 contains 16 residues.

The V and J genes are TRBV7-2 and TRBJ1-5, with a weak D call TRBD1 (6 bases). The CDR3 totals 16 residues. V gave up 4 bases and J gave up 1 base, with 14 bases separating them. Germline assignment: CDR1 SGHTA and CDR2 FQGNSA. The CDR3 DNA reads TGTGCCAGCAGCTCCACAGGGTGGGGAAGCAATCAGCCCCAGCATTTT. It translates to CASSSTGWGSNQPQHF.

CDR3 DNA sequence: TGCAGTGCTTCCCCTTCAGGGAGGGCGGTCAATGAGCAGTTCTTC. The encoded protein is CSASPSGRAVNEQFF. The genes are TRBV20-1 and TRBJ2-1; 7 positions match TRBD2. V lost 5 bases, J lost 6 bases, and 13 bases stayed unmatched. Per germline, CDR1 DFQATT and CDR2 SNEGSKA (reference sequence). The CDR3 extends over 15 amino acids.

Only a few counts were recorded for this clonotype. J is TRBJ2-5 and V is TRBV7-2, with 9 positions matching TRBD1. The V gene end was trimmed by 5 bases and the J gene end by 4 bases; junction bases not matched to a gene: 8. Germline loops: CDR1 SGHTA, CDR2 FQGNSA. CDR3 length: 15 amino acids. The CDR3 here is CASSPGQGRIETQYF. For the CDR3, the DNA is TGTGCCAGCAGCCCGGGACAGGGAAGGATAGAGACCCAGTACTTC.

The rearrangement links TRBV12-3 or TRBV12-4 to TRBJ1-1; maybe TRBD1 (5 bases). The CDR3 runs 12 residues. V was cut by 8 bases and J by 5 bases, with 12 bases left in between. Here the CDR3 DNA reads TGTGCCAGCGCATTCGGGGGAACTGAAGCTTTCTTT. Protein: CASAFGGTEAFF.

V gene TRBV5-4 combines with J gene TRBJ2-7; the match to TRBD1 covers 7 bases. This CDR3 has 14 amino acids. Trimming removed 4 bases from V and 6 bases from J; junction bases left unmatched: 10. Per germline, CDR1 SGHNT and CDR2 YYREEE (reference sequence). The DNA for the CDR3 is TGTGCCAGCAGCCCTTCGACAGGGAGCGTCGAGCAGTACTTC. Its translation is CASSPSTGSVEQYF.

This clonotype was detected once. The chain couples TRBV11-2 to TRBJ2-2; either TRBD1 or TRBD2 may fit D (6 bases each). This CDR3 has 18 amino acids. Trimming cost V 4 bases and J 0 bases, with 18 bases left between them. The germline V gene encodes CDR1 SGHAT and CDR2 FQNNGV. CDR3 bases: TGTGCCAGCAGCTCGCCGGAGGGGGAATACGCGAACACCGGGGAGCTGTTTTTT. Translating gives CASSSPEGEYANTGELFF.

At least ten counts were recorded for this clonotype. The V and J genes are TRBV3-1 and TRBJ2-1; D uncertain. Germline-derived CDR1 and CDR2 are LGHDT and YNNKEL (reference sequence). Between the trimmed V and J ends, which lost 1 base and 9 bases, there was a span of 13 bases. CDR3 length: 14 residues. DNA of the CDR3: TGTGCCAGCAGCCAAGGGGCAGAGCGTGCTGAGCAGTTCTTC. It specifies CASSQGAERAEQFF.

The chain couples TRBV3-1 to TRBJ2-1; 8 bases are a match to TRBD2. V lost 1 base, J lost 12 bases, and 2 bases stayed unmatched. There are 12 residues in the CDR3. CDR1 and CDR2 from the germline V gene are LGHDT and YNNKEL (reference sequence). CDR3 sequence (DNA): TGTGCCAGCAGCCAAGGTCTAGCGGGGCAGTTCTTC. This gives the protein CASSQGLAGQFF.

This clonotype was seen repeatedly, ten times or more. The chain couples TRBV4-3 to TRBJ2-3; unclear D gene. Germline lookup yields CDR1 LGHNA and CDR2 YSLEER. V lost 4 bases and J 1 base, leaving 12 bases between the germline ends. This CDR3 spans 15 amino acids. CDR3 in DNA: TGCGCCAGCAGCCCCGCTGGCTCGCGCACAGATACGCAGTATTTT. Protein: CASSPAGSRTDTQYF.

This clonotype has just one count. The chain has TRBV5-1 and TRBJ2-1; TRBD2 aligns across 8 bases. V shed 2 bases, J shed 5 bases, and the junction held 6 bases outside the gene matches. The CDR3 contains 15 residues. Germline assignment: CDR1 SGHRS and CDR2 YFSETQ. The CDR3 loop is CASSLSGGPNNEQFF. DNA of the CDR3: TGCGCCAGCAGCTTAAGCGGGGGTCCAAACAATGAGCAGTTCTTC.

The rearrangement uses TRBV24-1 and TRBJ2-3; 10 bases line up with TRBD2. Germline CDR1 and CDR2: KGHDR and SFDVKD. The J segment lost 0 bases and the V segment lost 1 base, leaving 3 bases of the junction unmatched. There are 17 residues in the CDR3. The CDR3 DNA is TGTGCCACCAGTGATTTCGGGACTAGCGCCAGCACAGATACGCAGTATTTT. This encodes CATSDFGTSASTDTQYF.

Of note for this clonotype: Its ends do not fully match the called genes, so a read error is possible. The V and J genes are TRBV20-1 and TRBJ1-2; no definite D call. The CDR3 has 11 residues. The V gene's germline CDR1 is DFQATT and CDR2 SNEGSKA (reference sequence). CDR3 amino acids: CSVKDRYGYAF. CDR3 bases: TGCAGTGTTAAGGACCGCTATGGCTACGCCTTC.

This clonotype was detected many times. V gene TRBV20-1 combines with J gene TRBJ2-2; 7 bases agree with TRBD1. This CDR3 has 15 residues. The V gene's germline CDR1 is DFQATT and CDR2 SNEGSKA (reference sequence). Trimming removed 6 bases from V and 0 bases from J; junction bases left unmatched: 7. The CDR3 here is CSAPRQGSNTGELFF. CDR3 DNA sequence: TGCAGTGCACCACGACAGGGATCGAACACCGGGGAGCTGTTTTTT.

This clonotype was detected a few times. The gene calls are TRBV29-1 and TRBJ2-7; D is unclear. The CDR3 is 12 residues long. Trimming pared 1 base from V and 3 bases from J, leaving 7 bases between. The germline V gene has CDR1 SQVTM and CDR2 ANQGSEA. The CDR3 region is CSVEAPNYEQYF. In DNA, the CDR3 is TGCAGCGTTGAAGCCCCGAACTACGAGCAGTACTTC.

The CDR3 DNA follows: TGTGCCAGCAGCTTAGATCCCCACCAGCCCCAGCATTTT. This translates into CASSLDPHQPQHF. This sequence joins TRBV7-6 and TRBJ1-5; D is ambiguous. Germline-derived CDR1 and CDR2 are SGHVS and FNYEAQ. V lost 1 base and J lost 7, with 8 bases in between. This CDR3 contains 13 residues.

This clonotype has only a few counts. This chain connects TRBV10-3 to TRBJ2-7; TRBD1 agrees at 7 bases. CDR1 is ENHRY and CDR2 is SYGVKD in the germline V gene. The V and J ends lost 2 bases and 5 bases, in that order; junction bases with no gene match: 6. The CDR3 length is 14 residues. The CDR3 DNA reads as TGTGCCATCAGTGAGGAAGGGACAGACAACGAGCAGTACTTC. It translates to CAISEEGTDNEQYF.

This sequence joins TRBV20-1 and TRBJ2-5, with D tentatively TRBD1 (6 bases). The CDR3 contains 14 residues. Germline-derived CDR1 and CDR2 are DFQATT and SNEGSKA (reference sequence). The ends were cut back, 1 base at V and 5 bases at J, with 14 bases in the middle. The CDR3 is CSARGQVHIETQYF. DNA of the CDR3: TGCAGTGCTAGAGGACAGGTGCATATCGAGACCCAGTACTTC.

This clonotype appeared many times. The V gene is TRBV4-1, the J gene TRBJ1-2; no firm D call. The CDR3 contains 12 residues. CDR1 MGHRA and CDR2 YSYEKL come from the germline V gene. Trimming took off 5 bases at V and 5 bases at J, with 9 bases between the two ends. As DNA, the CDR3 is TGCGCCAGCAGCAGACCCGGGTATGGCTACACCTTC. Its protein product is CASSRPGYGYTF.

This clonotype was seen only a few times. The V and J genes are TRBV5-1 and TRBJ2-5, with D maybe TRBD1 (5 bases). The CDR3 has 19 amino acids. Germline CDR1 and CDR2: SGHRS and YFSETQ. Trimming took off 0 bases at V and 1 base at J, with 22 bases between the two ends. CDR3 amino acids: CASSLGPYRSWGTQETQYF. CDR3 coding DNA: TGCGCCAGCAGCTTGGGTCCCTACAGGAGCTGGGGCACCCAAGAGACCCAGTACTTC.

There are many counts of this clonotype. The rearrangement joins TRBV5-1 to TRBJ2-6, with TRBD1 as a possible D gene (5 bases). This CDR3 region has 17 residues. The germline V gene encodes CDR1 SGHRS and CDR2 YFSETQ. The V end lost 2 bases, the J end lost 0 bases, and 12 bases lay between the germline ends. The CDR3, as DNA: TGCGCCAGCAGCTTTCAGGGAATCTCCTCTGGGGCCAACGTCCTGACTTTC. It specifies CASSFQGISSGANVLTF.

The genes are TRBV12-3 or TRBV12-4 and TRBJ2-7, with D perhaps matching TRBD2 (6 bases). The CDR3 contains 13 residues. V gave up 7 bases and J gave up 3 bases, with 13 bases separating them. The CDR3 bases are TGTGCCAGCACCCCGGGAGCTTTCTACGAGCAGTACTTC. Encoded protein: CASTPGAFYEQYF.

The chain employs TRBV20-1 and TRBJ1-5, with D perhaps matching TRBD1 (5 bases). Trimming pared 6 bases from V and 9 bases from J, leaving 21 bases between. The V gene's germline CDR1 is DFQATT and CDR2 SNEGSKA (reference sequence). CDR3 length equals 14 residues. The CDR3 DNA reads as TGCAGTGCGACTCCTCCGGGACCGCAATGGCCCCAGCATTTT. Its translation: CSATPPGPQWPQHF.

The genes are TRBV20-1 and TRBJ2-1; 11 bases align to TRBD2. The CDR3 has 16 residues. The germline gives CDR1 DFQATT, CDR2 SNEGSKA (reference sequence). V gave up 1 base and J gave up 7 bases; unmatched junction bases: 9. The DNA of the CDR3 is TGCAGTGCTAGAGGAACTAGCGGGAGAGAGACGAATGAGCAGTTCTTC. Translation gives CSARGTSGRETNEQFF.

This clonotype was observed a handful of times. This chain joins TRBV19 and TRBJ2-7; tentative D call: TRBD2 (6 bases). Trimming took off 3 bases at V and 5 bases at J, with 14 bases between the two ends. Looked up from germline, CDR1 is LNHDA and CDR2 is SQIVND (reference sequence). The CDR3 length is 14 residues. The CDR3 spells CASSIGGFDHEQYF. As DNA, the CDR3 is TGTGCCAGTAGTATCGGAGGGTTCGACCACGAGCAGTACTTC.

This chain links TRBV2 with TRBJ2-5, with 11 bases matching TRBD2. The CDR3 sequence is 18 residues long. V trimming: 11 bases; J trimming: 3 bases; junction bases outside the gene matches: 20. The germline CDR1 and CDR2 sequences are SNHLY and FYNNEI. For the CDR3, the DNA is TGTGCCTGCGGTAGGGTTCGGAAGTTAGCGGGAGGGGAAGAGACCCAGTACTTC. Translation gives CACGRVRKLAGGEETQYF.

The rearrangement links TRBV6-1 to TRBJ1-5; a possible D gene is TRBD1 (5 bases). Germline-derived CDR1 and CDR2 are MNHNS and SASEGT. The CDR3 sequence is 17 residues long. Trimming pared 8 bases from V and 0 bases from J, leaving 20 bases between. CDR3 DNA: TGTGCCAGCCTCACCTCGGCAGGGACGTATAGCAATCAGCCCCAGCATTTT. Translating it yields CASLTSAGTYSNQPQHF.

This clonotype occurred a few times. This chain uses TRBV20-1 with TRBJ2-1, with 8 bases matching TRBD2. This CDR3 spans 15 amino acids. Looked up from germline, CDR1 is DFQATT and CDR2 is SNEGSKA (reference sequence). The junction had 12 bases not matched to a gene; V was cut back by 3 bases and J by 8 bases. The CDR3 DNA reads TGCAGTGCTAGTTACAAACGGGGGGGTACCGATGAGCAGTTCTTC. Translation: CSASYKRGGTDEQFF.